One and the same sample provided the 5 T cell receptor beta chains below, sequenced in a study of blood T cell repertoires in COVID-19. Generated by immunoSEQ multiplex PCR, the TCRdb table keeps only in-frame clones and is missing some. The table shows roughly 250,000 clones, with 90% to 95% occurring only once. The sequenced material came from PBMCs or T cells enriched from blood (not recorded which). The receptors derive from a woman between 18 and 29 years old who had recovered from COVID-19.

The chain employs TRBV5-5 and TRBJ1-2; D might be TRBD1 (6 bases). V was cut by 2 bases and J by 1 base, with 24 bases left in between. The CDR3 is 19 residues long. CDR1 SGHKS and CDR2 YYEKEE come from the germline V gene (reference sequence). The DNA for the CDR3 is TGTGCCAGCAGCTTCCCCCCGGCCCAGGCAGGGGTGTTTAACTATGGCTACACCTTC. As protein: CASSFPPAQAGVFNYGYTF.

The chain recombines TRBV6-5 with TRBJ2-5; 8 bases are shared with TRBD2. The CDR3 runs 14 residues. The V and J ends lost 4 bases and 3 bases, in that order; junction bases with no gene match: 4. Germline V gene lookup returns CDR1 MNHEY and CDR2 SVGAGI. CDR3 nucleotide sequence: TGTGCCAGCAGTTTAGCGGGGTTGGAAGAGACCCAGTACTTC. Translating gives CASSLAGLEETQYF.

The chain couples TRBV19 to TRBJ2-6, with 9 bases matching TRBD1. The CDR3 contains 18 residues. Germline-derived CDR1 and CDR2 are LNHDA and SQIVND (reference sequence). V shed 6 bases, J shed 0 bases, and the junction held 9 bases outside the gene matches. The CDR3 reads CASSPGGTGTSGANVLTF. The CDR3 bases are TGTGCCAGTAGCCCTGGAGGGACAGGGACCTCTGGGGCCAACGTCCTGACTTTC.

The V call is TRBV6-6, the J call TRBJ1-2, with a possible D match to TRBD1 (6 bases). There are 13 residues in the CDR3. Trimming stripped 8 bases from V and 2 bases from J, with 12 bases between. Germline assignment: CDR1 MNHNY and CDR2 SVGAGI (reference sequence). The CDR3: CASSRGLNYGYTF. CDR3 in DNA: TGTGCCAGCTCGAGGGGGTTAAACTATGGCTACACCTTC.

The V call is TRBV2, the J call TRBJ1-2; the match to TRBD1 covers 7 bases. Trimming removed 7 bases from V and 4 bases from J; junction bases left unmatched: 3. CDR1 is SNHLY and CDR2 is FYNNEI in the germline V gene. This CDR3 is 12 amino acids long. CDR3 amino acids: CASTQGVYGYTF. CDR3 DNA: TGTGCCAGCACCCAGGGGGTCTATGGCTACACCTTC.